Each of the 3 T cell receptor beta chains below was sequenced from the same sample in a study of beta chain features in type 1 diabetes. Study results and limitations: In every one of the four CD4+ subsets, TCRB CDR3s were moderately but significantly shorter in Type 1 diabetes patients.

Their specific antigens are unknown. Isolated RNA was reverse transcribed in full, so expressed TCRB transcripts were sequenced. Profiling relied on immunoSEQ multiplex PCR, and the TCRdb table lists in-frame clones only, not all of them. The data hold about 650,000 clones, with 9.5% to 15% observed a single time. Sequenced input: naive CD4+ T cells from blood. These receptor sequences come from a man aged 30 to 39 with type 1 diabetes.

The chain links TRBV10-3 to TRBJ1-6; 10 positions agree with TRBD1. V trimming: 6 bases; J trimming: 9 bases; junction bases outside the gene matches: 5. The germline V gene has CDR1 ENHRY and CDR2 SYGVKD. This CDR3 comprises 14 residues. CDR3 DNA sequence: TGTGCCATCAGCGGGACAGGGGAGGGTTCACCCCTCCACTTT. This sequence encodes CAISGTGEGSPLHF.

This clone was observed a few times. The rearrangement joins TRBV10-2 to TRBJ2-5; TRBD1 matches 7 bases. The CDR3 runs 12 residues. CDR1 and CDR2 (germline): WSHSY, SAAADI. J gave up 7 bases and V 4 bases, and 3 bases lay outside the gene matches. The CDR3 loop is CASSGQGGTQYF. CDR3 sequence (DNA): TGCGCCAGCAGTGGACAGGGTGGGACCCAGTACTTC.

This chain links TRBV6-5 with TRBJ2-7; a possible D gene is TRBD1 (6 bases). V lost 3 bases and J 2 bases, leaving 14 bases between the germline ends. Germline CDR1 MNHEY, CDR2 SVGAGI. This CDR3 has 15 amino acids. Written as DNA, the CDR3 is TGTGCCAGCAGTTATGAAGGGACAAAACCCTACGAGCAGTACTTC. Its protein is CASSYEGTKPYEQYF.